The 32 T cell receptor beta chains given below trace back to one sample, sequenced in a study of control samples from healthy donors and cancer patients. Profiling relied on immunoSEQ multiplex PCR, and the TCRdb table lists in-frame clones only, not all of them. The sample shows about 70,000 clones, about 80% of them seen only once. Material for sequencing was blood. These TCRs come from a man aged 50 to 60 in good health.

The chain combines TRBV20-1 with TRBJ1-1; no definite D call. CDR1 is DFQATT and CDR2 is SNEGSKA in the germline V gene (reference sequence). Deletions cut 1 base from V and 7 bases from J, with 7 bases between. This CDR3 has 11 residues. The CDR3: CSARAWGEAFF. CDR3 DNA sequence: TGCAGTGCTAGAGCGTGGGGTGAAGCTTTCTTT.

This chain connects TRBV19 to TRBJ2-3; D perhaps matches TRBD2 (5 bases). V shed 7 bases and J shed 5 bases, with 16 bases lying between them. The CDR3 has 14 amino acids. Germline lookup yields CDR1 LNHDA and CDR2 SQIVND (reference sequence). CDR3 bases: TGTGCCAGTACCCTAGGACTCGTGGGAGATACGCAGTATTTT. Translated, it gives CASTLGLVGDTQYF. The complete variable domain, with remaining parts taken from reference TRBV19 and TRBJ2-3, reads DGGITQSPKYLFRKEGQNVTLSCEQNLNHDAMYWYRQDPGQGLRLIYYSQIVNDFQKGDIAEGYSVSREKKESFPLTVTSAQKNPTAFYLCASTLGLVGDTQYFGPGTRLTVL.

The chain links TRBV10-1 to TRBJ1-2, with D possibly TRBD1 on 6 matching bases. Between the trimmed V and J ends, which lost 0 bases and 4 bases, there was a span of 15 bases. The CDR3 sequence is 16 residues long. Germline assignment: CDR1 WNHNN and CDR2 SYGVQD (reference sequence). CDR3 coding DNA: TGCGCCAGCAGTGAGTCGTCTTCCCGGGGGGCCTATGGCTACACCTTC. This gives the protein CASSESSSRGAYGYTF.

The count of this clone is one. V gene TRBV2 combines with J gene TRBJ2-3; 12 nucleotides agree with TRBD2. Per germline, CDR1 SNHLY and CDR2 FYNNEI. The CDR3 runs 15 residues. V gave up 6 bases and J gave up 6 bases; unmatched junction bases: 7. CDR3 sequence reads: CASRKTSGSVDTQYF. CDR3 nucleotide sequence: TGTGCCAGCAGGAAGACTAGCGGGAGTGTTGATACGCAGTATTTT.

V gene TRBV21-1 combines with J gene TRBJ1-5. TRBV21-1 is assigned pseudogene status. This CDR3 has 17 residues. CDR3 protein: CASSKALRVQSNQPQHF. Written as DNA, the CDR3 is TGTGCCAGCAGCAAAGCGCTTAGGGTACAGAGCAATCAGCCCCAGCATTTT.

V usage is TRBV6-2 or TRBV6-3 and J usage is TRBJ1-2; 11 bases are a match to TRBD1. In germline, CDR1 is MNHEY, CDR2 SVGEGT. The CDR3 extends over 14 amino acids. The trim removed 2 bases at V and 8 bases at J, leaving 4 bases unmatched. CDR3 protein: CASSYLDRGRGYTF. The CDR3 nucleotides are TGTGCCAGCAGTTACCTGGACAGGGGGCGAGGCTACACCTTC.

The chain joins TRBV7-2 to TRBJ1-5; no clear D gene. Germline V CDR1 and CDR2: SGHTA, FQGNSA. This CDR3 spans 16 amino acids. V shed 0 bases and J shed 7 bases, with 16 bases lying between them. CDR3 bases: TGTGCCAGCAGCTTAGCTGACCTGGGATCGGGGCAGCCCCAGCATTTT. Protein sequence: CASSLADLGSGQPQHF.

V gene TRBV7-6 combines with J gene TRBJ2-3; possible D gene TRBD2, 7 bases. Looked up from germline, CDR1 is SGHVS and CDR2 is FNYEAQ. There are 16 residues in the CDR3. With 0 bases removed from V and 5 bases from J, the gap between germline ends came to 15 bases. The CDR3 loop is CASSLARGLEVDTQYF. CDR3 nucleotide sequence: TGTGCCAGCAGCTTAGCGCGGGGGCTAGAGGTAGATACGCAGTATTTT.

CDR3 amino acids: CASSPLQNNEQFF. CDR3 DNA sequence: TGTGCCAGCAGCCCACTACAGAACAATGAGCAGTTCTTC. The chain employs TRBV7-9 and TRBJ2-1; D gene uncertain. The CDR3 has 13 residues. With 5 bases removed from V and 5 bases from J, the gap between germline ends came to 10 bases. Germline values: CDR1 SEHNR, CDR2 FQNEAQ (reference sequence).

The rearrangement links TRBV19 to TRBJ2-1; no reliable D call. The CDR3 contains 10 residues. Germline V gives CDR1 LNHDA, CDR2 SQIVND (reference sequence). V lost 4 bases, J lost 5 bases, and 0 bases lay in between. CDR3 residues: CASSNNEQFF. CDR3 sequence (DNA): TGTGCCAGTAGTAACAATGAGCAGTTCTTC.

The CDR3: CASSSVGTSWRGAFF. CDR3 nucleotides: TGTGCCAGCAGTTCGGTGGGGACCTCCTGGCGGGGAGCTTTCTTT. The V and J genes are TRBV28 and TRBJ1-1; weak D call: TRBD1 (5 bases). The V end was cut by 4 bases, the J end by 10 bases, with 22 bases between. This CDR3 region has 15 residues. CDR1 MDHEN and CDR2 SYDVKM come from the germline V gene. The variable domain in full, completed from reference TRBV28 and TRBJ1-1, reads DVKVTQSSRYLVKRTGEKVFLECVQDMDHENMFWYRQDPGLGLRLIYFSYDVKMKEKGDIPEGYSVSREKKERFSLILESASTNQTSMYLCASSSVGTSWRGAFFGQGTRLTVV.

The CDR3: CASSFTRRIEQYF. The CDR3 DNA reads TGTGCCAGCAGTTTTACTCGTCGGATTGAGCAGTACTTC. The rearrangement uses TRBV12-3 or TRBV12-4 and TRBJ2-7; the D is unclear. The CDR3 is 13 amino acids. With 3 bases removed from V and 7 bases from J, the gap between germline ends came to 13 bases.

CDR3 region: CASSLSSPTQETQYF. The CDR3 DNA is TGCGCCAGCAGCTTGTCTAGCCCTACACAAGAGACCCAGTACTTC. J is TRBJ2-5 and V is TRBV5-1; possibly TRBD2 for D (5 bases). Germline lookup yields CDR1 SGHRS and CDR2 YFSETQ. The CDR3 length is 15 residues. Trimming took 1 base from V and 2 from J, leaving 12 bases between them.

The V gene is TRBV5-1, the J gene TRBJ1-1; D gene ambiguous. This CDR3 has 15 residues. From germline, CDR1 is SGHRS and CDR2 YFSETQ. V was trimmed by 0 bases and J by 5 bases, leaving 14 bases between them. CDR3 sequence: CASSLARAPGTEAFF. The CDR3 DNA reads TGCGCCAGCAGCTTGGCTCGGGCGCCGGGGACTGAAGCTTTCTTT.

This chain uses TRBV4-1 with TRBJ2-7; tentatively, D is TRBD1 (6 bases). The germline gives CDR1 MGHRA, CDR2 YSYEKL. CDR3 length: 14 residues. Trimming removed 4 bases at V and 0 bases at J, with 10 bases between. This chain's CDR3 is CASSLKQGSYEQYF. In DNA, the CDR3 is TGCGCCAGCAGCCTTAAACAGGGCTCCTACGAGCAGTACTTC.

This clone was seen a handful of times. V gene TRBV4-2 combines with J gene TRBJ1-6; 7 bases match TRBD1. V was pared by 3 bases and J by 7 bases, with 6 bases of the junction left unmatched. The CDR3 is 15 residues long. CDR1 LGHNA and CDR2 YNFKEQ come from the germline V gene. CDR3 DNA: TGTGCCAGCAGCCAGTGGACAGGTGGAAATTCACCCCTCCACTTT. Translation: CASSQWTGGNSPLHF.

The V and J genes are TRBV28 and TRBJ2-4; D is tentatively TRBD1 or TRBD2 (5 bases each). V shed 7 bases and J shed 7 bases, with 17 bases lying between them. The CDR3 runs to 14 residues. CDR1 and CDR2 from the germline V gene are MDHEN and SYDVKM. This CDR3 is CASNENRGHNIQYF. The CDR3 DNA reads TGTGCCAGCAACGAAAACCGGGGCCACAACATTCAGTACTTC.

The V gene is TRBV9, the J gene TRBJ2-7; TRBD1 matches at 10 bases. J gave up 4 bases and V 0 bases, and 4 bases lay outside the gene matches. The CDR3 length is 15 residues. Per the germline V gene, CDR1 is SGDLS and CDR2 is YYNGEE. The CDR3 nucleotides are TGTGCCAGCAGCGTAGCGGGGACAGGGGATTACGAGCAGTACTTC. Protein sequence: CASSVAGTGDYEQYF.

This chain joins TRBV30 and TRBJ1-1; 12 bases align to TRBD1. CDR3 length: 19 residues. The germline CDR1 and CDR2 sequences are GTSNPN and SVGIG (reference sequence). V shed 4 bases, J shed 2 bases, and the junction held 17 bases outside the gene matches. CDR3 residues: CAWKRVGTGGVFGNTEAFF. CDR3 in DNA: TGTGCCTGGAAAAGAGTAGGGACAGGGGGCGTATTTGGTAACACTGAAGCTTTCTTT.

The genes are TRBV27 and TRBJ1-5; D unresolved. The V end was cut by 8 bases, the J end by 3 bases, with 11 bases between. The V gene's germline CDR1 is MNHEY and CDR2 SMNVEV (reference sequence). The CDR3 consists of 13 residues. Here the CDR3 DNA reads TGTGCCAGCGCCGATTGGGACAATCAGCCCCAGCATTTT. Protein sequence: CASADWDNQPQHF.

The chain joins TRBV29-1 to TRBJ1-4; perhaps TRBD1 as D (5 bases). Germline assignment: CDR1 SQVTM and CDR2 ANQGSEA. V lost 0 bases and J 5 bases, leaving 13 bases between the germline ends. This CDR3 has 15 amino acids. The CDR3 bases are TGCAGCGTTGAAGATCCTGGGGGGATCAATGAAAAACTGTTTTTT. Translation: CSVEDPGGINEKLFF.

The chain couples TRBV5-1 to TRBJ1-2, with 7 positions matching TRBD1. J was trimmed by 6 bases and V by 4 bases; bases with no gene match: 15. Germline V CDR1 and CDR2: SGHRS, YFSETQ. The CDR3 loop spans 16 amino acids. The CDR3 DNA is TGCGCCAGCAGCGCGGGACTAACAGGGGATAAGGATGGCTACACCTTC. It specifies CASSAGLTGDKDGYTF.

Here the CDR3 DNA reads TGTGCCAGCAGCTTTTCAGGGGATGGCTACACCTTC. Translation gives CASSFSGDGYTF. The chain couples TRBV7-2 to TRBJ1-2; D is perhaps TRBD1 (6 bases). Germline CDR1 SGHTA, CDR2 FQGNSA. The CDR3 sequence is 12 residues long. Deletions cut 3 bases from V and 6 bases from J, with 8 bases between.

This rearrangement joins TRBV15 to TRBJ2-7; 9 bases fit TRBD2. The germline V gene has CDR1 LNHNV and CDR2 YYDKDF (reference sequence). Trimming removed 1 base from V and 2 bases from J; junction bases left unmatched: 3. The CDR3 has 15 residues. The CDR3 sequence: CATSRGTSATYEQYF. In DNA form, the CDR3 reads TGTGCCACCAGCAGAGGGACTAGCGCGACCTACGAGCAGTACTTC.

The genes are TRBV5-6 and TRBJ2-1; TRBD2 aligns across 7 bases. Germline trimming cut 3 bases from V and 7 bases from J; bases unmatched to any gene: 16. The CDR3 consists of 17 residues. Germline CDR1 reads SGHDT; CDR2 reads YYEEEE. This chain's CDR3 is CASSSPPGVAGDNEQFF. Written as DNA, the CDR3 is TGTGCCAGCAGCTCACCCCCCGGGGTAGCGGGTGATAATGAGCAGTTCTTC.

This clone came up once. This chain joins TRBV5-4 and TRBJ2-6; tentative D call: TRBD2 (6 bases). V was trimmed by 4 bases and J by 0 bases, leaving 17 bases between them. Looked up from germline, CDR1 is SGHNT and CDR2 is YYREEE (reference sequence). This CDR3 is built from 18 residues. The CDR3 spells CASSLPGAGPSGANVLTF. The DNA for the CDR3 is TGTGCCAGCAGCCTACCGGGAGCAGGCCCCTCTGGGGCCAACGTCCTGACTTTC.

The J gene is TRBJ2-1, the V gene TRBV10-3; TRBD2 aligns across 14 bases. CDR3 length: 18 amino acids. Germline trimming cut 8 bases from V and 2 bases from J; bases unmatched to any gene: 11. Per the germline V gene, CDR1 is ENHRY and CDR2 is SYGVKD. CDR3 sequence: CAIGAGTSGRLAYNEQFF. CDR3 DNA sequence: TGTGCCATCGGAGCAGGGACTAGCGGGAGATTGGCCTACAATGAGCAGTTCTTC.

The V gene is TRBV30, the J gene TRBJ1-4; no reliable D call. The germline V and J ends were trimmed by 3 bases and 13 bases, with 21 bases remaining between them. This CDR3 has 14 amino acids. Germline V gives CDR1 GTSNPN, CDR2 SVGIG (reference sequence). CDR3 amino acids: CAWRALMGASRLFF. The CDR3 DNA is TGTGCCTGGAGAGCCTTGATGGGCGCCTCAAGACTGTTTTTT.

For the CDR3, the DNA is TGTGCCAGTAGTAAACAGGGGGCGAACTATGGCTACACCTTC. This gives the protein CASSKQGANYGYTF. The J gene is TRBJ1-2, the V gene TRBV19; 9 bases are a match to TRBD1. With 4 bases clipped from V and 2 bases from J, the junction kept 2 bases outside the gene matches. Germline V CDR1 and CDR2: LNHDA, SQIVND (reference sequence). This CDR3 has 14 amino acids.

V is TRBV28 and J is TRBJ2-1; TRBD2 matches at 11 bases. The CDR3 extends over 15 amino acids. Germline CDR1 reads MDHEN; CDR2 reads SYDVKM. The J segment lost 6 bases and the V segment lost 5 bases, leaving 6 bases of the junction unmatched. CDR3 in amino acids: CASSELAGGSNEQFF. In DNA, the CDR3 is TGTGCCAGCAGTGAGCTAGCGGGAGGAAGCAATGAGCAGTTCTTC.

This chain links TRBV9 with TRBJ2-3, with TRBD2 as a possible D gene (10 bases). Germline assignment: CDR1 SGDLS and CDR2 YYNGEE. Trimming cost V 0 bases and J 6 bases, with 32 bases left between them. This CDR3 spans 21 amino acids. The chain's CDR3 is CASSVVGTGRAGGPLRDTQYF. CDR3 in DNA: TGTGCCAGCAGCGTAGTTGGGACAGGGAGAGCGGGGGGGCCGCTTCGGGATACGCAGTATTTT.

This clone was seen only once. CDR3 loop: CASSEALRRAFF. The CDR3 nucleotides read TGTGCCAGCAGTGAAGCGCTCCGTAGGGCTTTCTTT. This chain connects TRBV6-1 to TRBJ1-1; no clear D gene. The CDR3 is 12 amino acids. Per the germline V gene, CDR1 is MNHNS and CDR2 is SASEGT. Trimming stripped 0 bases from V and 11 bases from J, with 10 bases between.